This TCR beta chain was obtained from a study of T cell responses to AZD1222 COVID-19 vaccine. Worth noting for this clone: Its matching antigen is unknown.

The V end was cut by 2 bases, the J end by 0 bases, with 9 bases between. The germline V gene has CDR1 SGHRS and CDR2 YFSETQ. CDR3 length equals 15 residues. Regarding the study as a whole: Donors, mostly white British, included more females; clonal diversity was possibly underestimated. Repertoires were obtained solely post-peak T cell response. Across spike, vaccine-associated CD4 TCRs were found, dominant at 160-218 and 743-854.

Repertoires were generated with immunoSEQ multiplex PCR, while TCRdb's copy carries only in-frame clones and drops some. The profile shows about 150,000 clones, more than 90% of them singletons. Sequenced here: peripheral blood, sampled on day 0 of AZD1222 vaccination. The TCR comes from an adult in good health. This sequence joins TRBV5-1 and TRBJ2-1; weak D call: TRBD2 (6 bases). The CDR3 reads CASSFGTPSYNEQFF. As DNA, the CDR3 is TGCGCCAGCAGCTTCGGGACTCCCTCCTACAATGAGCAGTTCTTC.